The TCR beta chain described here comes from a study of PD-1 blockade in classical Hodgkin lymphoma. The study's findings and limits: Some patients started nivolumab under 1 year after ASCT, and they were excluded. Newly diagnosed patients were reported to exhibit reduced baseline TCR diversity relative to healthy donors.

Relapse was seen in all patients after autologous stem cell transplantation, and brentuximab vedotin exposure was variable. Patients showed best responses of complete response, partial response or progressive disease. Germline V CDR1 and CDR2: MNHEY, SVGAGI. Deletions cut 3 bases from V and 19 bases from J, with 7 bases between. This CDR3 comprises 9 residues. Profiled with immunoSEQ multiplex PCR; TCRdb holds only in-frame clones, not every one. The table records more than 140,000 clones, approximately 72% of them present only once. On this clone: Its antigen is not identified.

The specimen was peripheral blood mononuclear cells (PBMCs), collected before the second cycle of nivolumab. This receptor was identified in a human donor with classical Hodgkin lymphoma. This chain connects TRBV6-5 to TRBJ1-6; D not certain. CDR3: CASSYELHF. Written as DNA, the CDR3 is TGTGCCAGCAGTTATGAGTTGCACTTT.